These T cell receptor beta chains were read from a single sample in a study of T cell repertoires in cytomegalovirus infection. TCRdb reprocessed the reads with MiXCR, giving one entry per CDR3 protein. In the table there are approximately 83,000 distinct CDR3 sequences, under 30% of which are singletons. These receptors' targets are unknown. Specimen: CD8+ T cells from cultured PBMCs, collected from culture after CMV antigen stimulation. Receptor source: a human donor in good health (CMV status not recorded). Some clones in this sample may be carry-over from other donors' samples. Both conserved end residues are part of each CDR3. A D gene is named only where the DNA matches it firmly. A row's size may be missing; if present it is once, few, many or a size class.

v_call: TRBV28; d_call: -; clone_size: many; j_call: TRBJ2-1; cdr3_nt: TGTGCCAGCAGCGGGGACCCAGGAGACAATGAGCAGTTCTTC; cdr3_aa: CASSGDPGDNEQFF
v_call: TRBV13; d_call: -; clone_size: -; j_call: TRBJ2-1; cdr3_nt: TGTGCCAGCAGCTTAGCCCATGAGCAGTTCTTC; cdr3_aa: CASSLAHEQFF
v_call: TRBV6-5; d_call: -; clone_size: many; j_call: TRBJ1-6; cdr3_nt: TGTGCCATCGGTCCGCTGGAGGGGACCAATTCACCCCTCCACTTT; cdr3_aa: CAIGPLEGTNSPLHF
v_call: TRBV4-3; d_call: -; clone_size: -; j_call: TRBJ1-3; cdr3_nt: TGCGCCAGCAGCCAAGACTGGTCAGGGAACACCATATATTTT; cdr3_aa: CASSQDWSGNTIYF
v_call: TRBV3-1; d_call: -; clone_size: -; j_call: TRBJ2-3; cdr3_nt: TGTGCCAGCAGCCAAGGAGCGGGTAGCACAGATACGCAGTATTTT; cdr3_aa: CASSQGAGSTDTQYF
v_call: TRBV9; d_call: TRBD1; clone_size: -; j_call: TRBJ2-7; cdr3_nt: TGTGCCAGCAGCGTAGGGGACAGGACCTACGAGCAGTACTTC; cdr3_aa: CASSVGDRTYEQYF
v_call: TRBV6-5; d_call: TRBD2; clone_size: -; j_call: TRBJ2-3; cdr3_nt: TGTGCCAGCGGGGAGGGCAGCACAGATACGCAGTATTTT; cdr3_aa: CASGEGSTDTQYF
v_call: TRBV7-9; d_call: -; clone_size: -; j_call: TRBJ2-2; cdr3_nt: TGTGCCAGCAGCTTAATCTCCGGGGAGCTGTTTTTT; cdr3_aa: CASSLISGELFF
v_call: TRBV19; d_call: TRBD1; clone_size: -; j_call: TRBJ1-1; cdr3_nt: TGTGCCAGTAGTATCTTCTCCAGGGGGACCACTGAAGCTTTCTTT; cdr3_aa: CASSIFSRGTTEAFF
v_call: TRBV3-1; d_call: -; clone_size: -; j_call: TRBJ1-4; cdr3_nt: TGTGCCAGCAGCCAAGATCGCGGCGCAGGGGCGAGGGCTAATGAAAAACTGTTTTTT; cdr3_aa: CASSQDRGAGARANEKLFF
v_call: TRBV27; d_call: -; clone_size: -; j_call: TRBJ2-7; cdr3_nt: TGTGCCAGCAGTCCCGCCGGGACCCTCTACGAGCAGTACTTC; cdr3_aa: CASSPAGTLYEQYF
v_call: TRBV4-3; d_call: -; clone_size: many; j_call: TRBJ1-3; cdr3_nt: TGCGCCAGCAGCCAAGATATCAGCTCTGGAAACACCATATATTTT; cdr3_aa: CASSQDISSGNTIYF
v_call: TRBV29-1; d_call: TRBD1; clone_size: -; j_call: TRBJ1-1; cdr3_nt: TGCAGCGCCCTGGGACAGGGGGGCACTGAAGCTTTCTTT; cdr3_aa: CSALGQGGTEAFF
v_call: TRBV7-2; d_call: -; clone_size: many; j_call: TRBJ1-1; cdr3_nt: TGTGCCAGCAGCTTAGTTTGGGGGCGTGGAACTGAAGCTTTCTTT; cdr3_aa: CASSLVWGRGTEAFF
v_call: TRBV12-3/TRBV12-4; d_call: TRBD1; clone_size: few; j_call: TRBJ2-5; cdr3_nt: TGTGCCAGCAGGTTGGGACAGACCATAGGGGAGACCCAGTACTTC; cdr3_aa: CASRLGQTIGETQYF
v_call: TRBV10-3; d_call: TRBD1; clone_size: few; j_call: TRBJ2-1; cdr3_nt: TGTGCCATCAAAGAGGCCGGGACAGGGGGCGTGGGTGAGCAGTTCTTC; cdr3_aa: CAIKEAGTGGVGEQFF
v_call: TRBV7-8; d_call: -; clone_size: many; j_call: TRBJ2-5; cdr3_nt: TGTGCCAGCAGCCAGCCCGGGGGTGCAGGAAAAGAGACCCAGTACTTC; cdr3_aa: CASSQPGGAGKETQYF
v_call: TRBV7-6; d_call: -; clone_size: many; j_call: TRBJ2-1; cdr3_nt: TGTGCCAGCAGCCGCAGGGACGGCGAGCAGTTCTTC; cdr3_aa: CASSRRDGEQFF
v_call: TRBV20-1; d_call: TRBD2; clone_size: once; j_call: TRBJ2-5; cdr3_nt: TGCAGTGCTAGTAGAGGTGCGACAGATAGCGGGGCGCTCCAAGAGACCCAGTACTTC; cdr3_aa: CSASRGATDSGALQETQYF
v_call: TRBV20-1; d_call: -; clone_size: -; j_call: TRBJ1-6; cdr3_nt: TGCAGTGCTAGAGCCCAGGGATTGAGTTCACCCCTCCACTTT; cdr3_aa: CSARAQGLSSPLHF
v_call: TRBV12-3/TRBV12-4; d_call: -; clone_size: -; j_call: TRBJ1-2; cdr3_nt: TGTGCCAGCAGTGCTAGCAGGGAGGCGAACTATGGCTACACCTTC; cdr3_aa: CASSASREANYGYTF
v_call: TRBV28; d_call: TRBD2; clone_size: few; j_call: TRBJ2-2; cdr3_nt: TGTGCCAGCAGACCCCGGACTAGCGGGGGAACCGGGGAGCTGTTTTTT; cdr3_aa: CASRPRTSGGTGELFF
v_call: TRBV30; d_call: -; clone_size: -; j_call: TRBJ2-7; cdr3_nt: TGTGCCTGGAGTGTACCTTTAGGGGGGCGCGGGGTCTACGAGCAGTACTTC; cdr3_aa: CAWSVPLGGRGVYEQYF
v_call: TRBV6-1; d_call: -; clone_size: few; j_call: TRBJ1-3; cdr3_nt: TGTGCCACAAGCTCTGGAAACACCATATATTTT; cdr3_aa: CATSSGNTIYF
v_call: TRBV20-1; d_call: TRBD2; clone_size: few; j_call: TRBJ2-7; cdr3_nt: TGCAGTGCTAGAGATTTAGCGGGAGTCCCGGAGCAGTACTTC; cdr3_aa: CSARDLAGVPEQYF
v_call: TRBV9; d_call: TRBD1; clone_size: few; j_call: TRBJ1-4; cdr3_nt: TGTGCCAGCAGTGTCACAGGGGGCCCTAATGAAAAACTGTTTTTT; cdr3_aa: CASSVTGGPNEKLFF
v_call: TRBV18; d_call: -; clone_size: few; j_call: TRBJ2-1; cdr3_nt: TGTGCCAGCTCACCAAGGCGGGGCGGATTGGAGCAGTTCTTC; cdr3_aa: CASSPRRGGLEQFF